One T cell receptor (beta chain) is described in this entry. Its antigen is as yet unknown. Primers: 60 Vbeta forward and 13 Jbeta reverse. Libraries were prepared by immunoSEQ multiplex PCR; TCRdb keeps only in-frame clonotypes and omits some of them. The sample features 150,000 or so clones, with roughly 2% in its top ten. Germline loops: CDR1 SGHRS, CDR2 YFSETQ. V gave up 4 bases and J gave up 6 bases; unmatched junction bases: 4. The CDR3 extends over 14 amino acids. The data stem from a study of cytomegalovirus exposure and HLA in healthy donors. General study points: Reportedly, fewer N-insertions than the 666-donor mean appeared in an Asian-associated ancestry cluster in a later analysis. Follow-up analysis later connected one missense variant in DCLRE1C with trimming of TCR beta V- and J-genes. Links to common viral pathogens appeared, in a later analysis, for several of the most significant clusters.

The rearrangement links TRBV5-1 to TRBJ1-2; 12 bases align to TRBD1. This TCR was recovered from a man younger than 45 in good health and CMV-seronegative. Sequenced: PBMCs. For the CDR3, the DNA is TGCGCCAGCAGCGTCGGGACAGGGGGCGATGGCTACACCTTC. Protein product: CASSVGTGGDGYTF. Full variable domain (missing parts from reference TRBV5-1 and TRBJ1-2): KAGVTQTPRYLIKTRGQQVTLSCSPISGHRSVSWYQQTPGQGLQFLFEYFSETQRNKGNFPGRFSGRQFSNSRSEMNVSTLELGDSALYLCASSVGTGGDGYTFGSGTRLTVV.